The rows below give T cell receptor beta chains drawn from one sample of a study of CD8 T cells in Susac syndrome. TCRdb recomputed calls from the immunoSEQ multiplex PCR reads with MiXCR, one row per CDR3 protein. The profile shows under 150,000 distinct CDR3 sequences, roughly 89% of them singletons. Sequencing was done on a sample of CD8+ T cells from PBMCs. The source is a human donor with multiple sclerosis. The conserved cysteine and the conserved F or W are not part of the CDR3 here. The order of the fields is CDR3 protein, D gene, J gene, V gene. A D gene is named only where the DNA matches it firmly.

CDR3: ASSLERYGYT
D: -
J: TRBJ1-2
V: TRBV7-9

CDR3: ASSPEWAGHYEQY
D: -
J: TRBJ2-7
V: TRBV7-8

CDR3: ASIGGGPYNEQF
D: -
J: TRBJ2-1
V: TRBV27

CDR3: ASSQSSSGVGYGYT
D: -
J: TRBJ1-2
V: TRBV4-1

CDR3: ASSEGRGMTGELF
D: TRBD1
J: TRBJ2-2
V: TRBV5-1

CDR3: ASSAFQEVTEAF
D: -
J: TRBJ1-1
V: TRBV9

CDR3: ASSLEGFNEQF
D: -
J: TRBJ2-1
V: TRBV7-2

CDR3: ASSGTSGSLYEQY
D: TRBD2
J: TRBJ2-7
V: TRBV9

CDR3: ATSNFQGVGTDTQY
D: -
J: TRBJ2-3
V: TRBV15

CDR3: ATSKGQGSYEQY
D: TRBD1
J: TRBJ2-7
V: TRBV15